This is a list of T cell receptor beta chains from one sample in a study of CD8+ T cells in alopecia areata. Profiling relied on immunoSEQ multiplex PCR, and the TCRdb table lists in-frame clones only, not all of them. The top ten clones hold 13% of a sample with some 150,000 clones, roughly 86% of them seen once. Sequenced material: CD8+ T cells sorted from blood, taken at week 4, from a patient treated with tofacitinib. These receptors all stem from a human donor with alopecia areata. The conserved cysteine and the conserved F or W are not part of the CDR3 here. Each record gives: J gene, D gene, V gene, CDR3 length, CDR3 protein. The D gene is left open where the match is weak.

TRBJ2-2,NA,TRBV9,13,ASSGRQPNTGELF
TRBJ1-5,NA,TRBV27,13,ASSTDSASNQPQH
TRBJ2-7,NA,TRBV4-2,12,ASSQDRLTGEQY
TRBJ1-4,NA,TRBV7-8,10,ASSLTGEKLF
TRBJ2-7,NA,TRBV5-6,12,ASSLVQGSYEQY
TRBJ2-7,TRBD1,TRBV18,14,ASSQGGDRGAYEQY
TRBJ1-2,TRBD1,TRBV29-1,10,SVFQGVGGYT
TRBJ2-7,TRBD2,TRBV5-1,13,ASSLRAGEGYEQY
TRBJ2-7,NA,TRBV29-1,12,SVEDRDSSYEQY
TRBJ2-7,NA,TRBV6-5,11,ASSYGRTYEQY